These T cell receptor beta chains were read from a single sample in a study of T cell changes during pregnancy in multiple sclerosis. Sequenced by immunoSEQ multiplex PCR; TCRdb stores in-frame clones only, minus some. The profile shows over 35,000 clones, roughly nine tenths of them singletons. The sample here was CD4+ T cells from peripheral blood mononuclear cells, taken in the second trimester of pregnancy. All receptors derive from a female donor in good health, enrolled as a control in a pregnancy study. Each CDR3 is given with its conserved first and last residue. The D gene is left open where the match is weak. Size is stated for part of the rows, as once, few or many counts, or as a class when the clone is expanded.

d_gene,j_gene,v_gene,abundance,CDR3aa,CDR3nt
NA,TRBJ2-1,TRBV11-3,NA,CASSRSIYNEQFF,TGTGCCAGCAGCCGGTCGATATACAATGAGCAGTTCTTC
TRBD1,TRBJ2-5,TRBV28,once,CASSLHIQGAQETQYF,TGTGCCAGCAGTTTACATATACAGGGGGCCCAAGAGACCCAGTACTTC
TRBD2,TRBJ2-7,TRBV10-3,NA,CATGLAGVYEQYF,TGTGCCACAGGCCTAGCGGGAGTCTACGAGCAGTACTTC
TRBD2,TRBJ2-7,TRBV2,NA,CASSELASGTTF,TGTGCCAGCAGTGAACTGGCTAGCGGGACCACGTTC
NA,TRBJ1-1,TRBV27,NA,CASSSYYQSTEAFF,TGTGCCAGCAGTTCTTACTACCAGTCCACTGAAGCTTTCTTT
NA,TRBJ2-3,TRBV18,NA,CASSPQQATQYF,TGTGCCAGCTCACCACAGCAAGCTACGCAGTATTTT
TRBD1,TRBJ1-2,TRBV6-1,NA,CASSEAWTGEAYGYTF,TGTGCCAGCAGTGAAGCCTGGACAGGGGAGGCGTATGGCTACACCTTC
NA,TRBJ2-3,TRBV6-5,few,CASRKGETSTDTQYF,TGTGCCAGCAGGAAGGGGGAAACGAGCACAGATACGCAGTATTTT
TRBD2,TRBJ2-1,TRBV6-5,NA,CASRRLAGGIGEQFF,TGTGCCAGCAGGCGACTAGCGGGAGGGATTGGTGAGCAGTTCTTC
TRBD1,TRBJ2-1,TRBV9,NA,CASSFTEGQIGDEQFF,TGTGCCAGCAGCTTCACTGAGGGACAGATTGGGGATGAGCAGTTCTTC
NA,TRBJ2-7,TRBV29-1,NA,CSVRFRQGPHYEQYF,TGCAGCGTTCGATTCCGTCAGGGGCCCCACTACGAGCAGTACTTC
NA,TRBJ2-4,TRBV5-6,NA,CASSLIRTVNSKNIQYF,TGTGCCAGCAGCTTAATTAGGACAGTTAATTCCAAAAACATTCAGTACTTC
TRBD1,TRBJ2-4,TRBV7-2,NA,CASSPRTGTKNIQYF,TGTGCCAGCAGCCCTCGGACAGGAACCAAAAACATTCAGTACTTC
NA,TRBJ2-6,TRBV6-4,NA,CASSGGTGANVLTF,TGTGCCAGCAGTGGCGGGACTGGGGCCAACGTCCTGACTTTC
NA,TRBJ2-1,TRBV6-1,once,CASSEPVNEQFF,TGTGCCAGCAGTGAACCAGTCAATGAGCAGTTCTTC
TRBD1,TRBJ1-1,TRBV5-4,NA,CASSSVAGTGNTEAFF,TGTGCCAGCAGCTCCGTCGCCGGGACAGGGAACACTGAAGCTTTCTTT
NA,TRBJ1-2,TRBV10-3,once,CAISESEVFSYGYTF,TGTGCCATCAGTGAGTCGGAGGTCTTTTCCTACGGCTACACCTTC
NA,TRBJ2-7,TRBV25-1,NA,CASSNGGRYF,TGTGCCAGCAGTAACGGGGGGCGGTACTTC
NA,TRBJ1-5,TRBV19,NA,CASKGISGPVSNQPQHF,TGTGCCAGTAAAGGGATCAGCGGCCCCGTTAGCAATCAGCCCCAGCATTTT
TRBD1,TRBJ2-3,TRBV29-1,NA,CSGTGTADTDTQYF,TGCAGCGGTACCGGGACAGCCGACACAGATACGCAGTATTTT
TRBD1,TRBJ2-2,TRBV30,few,CAWRTQGARGGELFF,TGTGCCTGGAGGACACAGGGGGCGCGGGGCGGGGAGCTGTTTTTT
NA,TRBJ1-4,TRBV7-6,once,CASSGEAATNEKLFF,TGTGCCAGCAGCGGAGAGGCAGCAACTAATGAAAAACTGTTTTTT
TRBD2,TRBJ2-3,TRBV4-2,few,CASSLGKGTSGIFTDTQYF,TGTGCCAGCAGCCTTGGAAAAGGGACTAGCGGGATTTTCACAGATACGCAGTATTTT
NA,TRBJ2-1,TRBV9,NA,CASSFDLRGGNEQFF,TGTGCCAGCAGTTTTGATTTAAGGGGGGGGAATGAGCAGTTCTTC
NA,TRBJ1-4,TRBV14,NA,CASSPGEREGEKLFF,TGTGCCAGCAGCCCCGGCGAGAGGGAAGGTGAAAAACTGTTTTTT
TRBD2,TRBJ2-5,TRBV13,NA,CASSSRTSSGRAVETQYF,TGTGCCAGCAGCTCAAGAACGTCTAGCGGGAGGGCCGTGGAGACCCAGTACTTC
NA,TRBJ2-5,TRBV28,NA,CASSKSQETQYF,TGTGCCAGCAGTAAGAGCCAAGAGACCCAGTACTTC
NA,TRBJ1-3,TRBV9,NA,CASSARGDSGNTIYF,TGTGCCAGCAGCGCCAGGGGAGATTCTGGAAACACCATATATTTT
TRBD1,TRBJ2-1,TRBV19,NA,CASSTSRDSSYNEQFF,TGTGCCAGTAGTACCTCCAGGGACAGCTCCTACAATGAGCAGTTCTTC
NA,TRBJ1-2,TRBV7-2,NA,CASSLHRDTFYGYTF,TGTGCCAGCAGCTTGCACCGGGACACTTTTTATGGCTACACCTTC
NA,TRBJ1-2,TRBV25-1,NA,CASSEFREGGYTF,TGTGCCAGCAGTGAATTCCGGGAGGGTGGCTACACCTTC
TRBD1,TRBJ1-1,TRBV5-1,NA,CASSSDGQGHTEAFF,TGCGCCAGCAGCTCGGACGGACAGGGGCATACTGAAGCTTTCTTT
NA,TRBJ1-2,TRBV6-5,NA,CASSSGQQLLGYGYTF,TGTGCCAGCAGTTCAGGACAGCAGCTCTTGGGATATGGCTACACCTTC
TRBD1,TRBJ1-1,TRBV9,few,CASNIQGAGTEAFF,TGTGCCAGCAACATACAGGGGGCAGGAACTGAAGCTTTCTTT
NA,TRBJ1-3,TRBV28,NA,CASSPSQGTGNTIYF,TGTGCCAGCAGCCCTTCACAGGGAACTGGAAACACCATATATTTT
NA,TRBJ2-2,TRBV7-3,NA,CASSFSYTGELFF,TGTGCCAGCAGCTTCTCTTACACCGGGGAGCTGTTTTTT
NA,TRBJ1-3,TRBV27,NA,CASQDRSSGNTIYF,TGTGCCAGCCAGGACAGAAGCTCTGGAAACACCATATATTTT
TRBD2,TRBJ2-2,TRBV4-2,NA,CASSQEISGSGTGELFF,TGTGCCAGCAGCCAAGAGATTAGCGGGAGTGGGACCGGGGAGCTGTTTTTT
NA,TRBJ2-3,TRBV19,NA,CASSIDRVSPPLGTDTQYF,TGTGCCAGTAGTATAGACAGGGTAAGCCCCCCATTAGGCACAGATACGCAGTATTTT
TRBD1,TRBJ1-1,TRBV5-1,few,CASSSGQPNTEAFF,TGCGCCAGCAGCTCGGGACAGCCGAACACTGAAGCTTTCTTT
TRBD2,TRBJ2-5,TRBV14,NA,CASRTSGQETQYF,TGTGCCAGCCGCACTAGCGGTCAAGAGACCCAGTACTTC
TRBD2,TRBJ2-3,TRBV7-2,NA,CASSLVGWAGVTDTQYF,TGTGCCAGCAGCTTAGTAGGCTGGGCGGGAGTCACAGATACGCAGTATTTT
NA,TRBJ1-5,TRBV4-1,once,CASSQASVNQPQHF,TGCGCCAGCAGCCAAGCGAGCGTAAATCAGCCCCAGCATTTT
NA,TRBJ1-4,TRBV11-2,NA,CASSFRGDNFNEKLFF,TGTGCCAGCAGCTTTCGCGGGGATAACTTTAATGAAAAACTGTTTTTT
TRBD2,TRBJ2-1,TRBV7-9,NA,CASSLAGGLAGIIYNEQFF,TGTGCCAGCAGCTTAGCGGGTGGACTAGCGGGAATCATCTACAATGAGCAGTTCTTC
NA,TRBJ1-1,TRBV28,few,CASSDMWGKGDTEAFF,TGTGCCAGCAGTGATATGTGGGGGAAGGGGGACACTGAAGCTTTCTTT
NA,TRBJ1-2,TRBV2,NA,CASSEGGIVYGYTF,TGTGCCAGCAGTGAGGGCGGGATCGTCTATGGCTACACCTTC
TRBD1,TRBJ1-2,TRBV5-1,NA,CASSSGTGNYGYTF,TGCGCCAGCAGCTCTGGGACAGGCAACTATGGCTACACCTTC
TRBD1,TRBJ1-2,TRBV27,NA,CASSLGGWGQGPAGYTF,TGTGCCAGCAGTTTAGGAGGATGGGGACAGGGTCCGGCTGGCTACACCTTC
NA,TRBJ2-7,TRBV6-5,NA,CASSYSGGTSYEQYF,TGTGCCAGCAGTTACTCGGGGGGAACCTCCTACGAGCAGTACTTC
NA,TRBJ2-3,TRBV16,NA,CASSLPGGFTDTQYF,TGTGCCAGCAGCCTTCCCGGTGGTTTCACAGATACGCAGTATTTT
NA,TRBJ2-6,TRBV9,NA,CASSVAIGTSGANVLTF,TGTGCCAGCAGCGTAGCCATCGGGACTTCTGGGGCCAACGTCCTGACTTTC